The 12 T cell receptor beta chains presented below share a single source sample, sequenced in a study of radiation and T cells in renal cell carcinoma. Time point of the sample: blood 2 weeks post-SBRT. Treatment described: 15 Gy SBRT to primary tumor, nephrectomy 4 weeks later. Profiling relied on immunoSEQ multiplex PCR, and the TCRdb table lists in-frame clones only, not all of them. This sample has around 86,000 clones, with 80% to 90% found just once. Sequences were derived from blood, sampled from a patient whose treatment included radiotherapy and nephrectomy. Every receptor here comes from a woman aged 45-65 years with renal cell carcinoma.

The V gene is TRBV28, the J gene TRBJ2-2; possibly TRBD1 for D (7 bases). This CDR3 spans 16 amino acids. The germline V and J ends were trimmed by 2 bases and 5 bases, with 15 bases remaining between them. Germline V lookup: CDR1 MDHEN, CDR2 SYDVKM. CDR3: CASSLQAAGGTGELFF. The CDR3 nucleotides read TGTGCCAGCAGTTTACAAGCGGCAGGGGGGACCGGGGAGCTGTTTTTT.

This chain uses TRBV19 with TRBJ2-5, with 10 bases aligning to TRBD1. The length of the CDR3 is 15 residues. V trimming: 7 bases; J trimming: 6 bases; junction bases outside the gene matches: 11. Germline V gene sequence: CDR1 LNHDA, CDR2 SQIVND (reference sequence). CDR3 residues: CASTLRWDRGQTQYF. The CDR3 DNA reads TGTGCCAGTACCCTAAGGTGGGACAGGGGTCAGACCCAGTACTTC.

The chain employs TRBV27 and TRBJ2-7; tentatively, D is TRBD1 (6 bases). The CDR3 covers 14 residues. Germline-derived CDR1 and CDR2 are MNHEY and SMNVEV (reference sequence). The V end was cut by 3 bases, the J end by 2 bases, with 11 bases between. DNA for the CDR3: TGTGCCAGCAGTTTTTCACAGGGCCCCTACGAGCAGTACTTC. Translating gives CASSFSQGPYEQYF.

The rearrangement links TRBV5-1 to TRBJ1-5, with unresolved D. Germline V gene data show CDR1 as SGHRS and CDR2 as YFSETQ. Trimming shortened V by 3 bases and J by 2 bases, and 9 bases separated the two germline ends. This CDR3 region has 14 residues. The CDR3 DNA is TGCGCCAGCAGCTCCGGCAGTGGCAATCAGCCCCAGCATTTT. The encoded protein is CASSSGSGNQPQHF.

The chain employs TRBV10-3 and TRBJ2-7; a possible D gene is TRBD1 (5 bases). The V end was cut by 9 bases, the J end by 6 bases, with 27 bases between. Germline CDR1 reads ENHRY; CDR2 reads SYGVKD. The CDR3 length is 16 residues. CDR3 DNA sequence: TGTGCCATAGACAGAGCTAAGAGGCTGGTTCCCTCCGAGCAGTACTTC. Its translation is CAIDRAKRLVPSEQYF.

The V gene is TRBV27, the J gene TRBJ1-6, with D unresolved. The CDR3 covers 19 residues. V gave up 8 bases and J gave up 0 bases, with 23 bases separating them. The germline V gene has CDR1 MNHEY and CDR2 SMNVEV (reference sequence). As DNA, the CDR3 is TGTGCCAGCGCCAAACCCGTAAGGACCGGTAGCTCCTATAATTCACCCCTCCACTTT. It specifies CASAKPVRTGSSYNSPLHF.

V and J are TRBV30 and TRBJ1-3, with 7 nucleotides matching TRBD1. Germline V gives CDR1 GTSNPN, CDR2 SVGIG (reference sequence). The CDR3 has 13 residues. After removal of 8 bases from V and 0 bases from J, the junction contained 4 bases not matched to a gene. CDR3 nucleotides: TGTGCCGTATACAGGGGCTCTGGAAACACCATATATTTT. Its translation is CAVYRGSGNTIYF. The whole variable domain, filled in from reference TRBV30 and TRBJ1-3, reads SQTIHQWPATLVQPVGSPLSLECTVEGTSNPNLYWYRQAAGRGLQLLFYSVGIGQISSEVPQNLSASRPQDRQFILSSKKLLLSDSGFYLCAVYRGSGNTIYFGEGSWLTVV.

This clone occurred a few times. Written as DNA, the CDR3 is TGTGCCACCACGAGGGGCGTGGGAAATGGCTACACCTTC. As protein: CATTRGVGNGYTF. V gene TRBV19 combines with J gene TRBJ1-2, with D possibly TRBD1 on 5 matching bases. V gave up 10 bases and J gave up 6 bases, with 18 bases separating them. The CDR3 extends over 13 amino acids. In germline, CDR1 is LNHDA, CDR2 SQIVND (reference sequence).

This chain joins TRBV5-1 and TRBJ2-7, with 9 bases lining up with TRBD1. The CDR3 is made up of 15 amino acids. Germline loops: CDR1 SGHRS, CDR2 YFSETQ. V lost 0 bases and J lost 0; bases outside the gene matches: 1. The CDR3 coding sequence is TGCGCCAGCAGCTTGGGGACAGGGGCCTCCTACGAGCAGTACTTC. Residues: CASSLGTGASYEQYF.

On this clone itself: The sample has other DNA sequences that encode this CDR3 too. The chain carries TRBV6-5 and TRBJ1-2, with D unclear. V was clipped by 6 bases and J by 0 bases, with 5 bases between them. CDR3 length: 12 amino acids. Germline lookup yields CDR1 MNHEY and CDR2 SVGAGI. CDR3 sequence reads: CASSKANYGYTF. The CDR3 DNA sequence: TGTGCCAGCAGCAAGGCTAACTATGGCTACACCTTC.

This clone has just a few counts. The chain couples TRBV18 to TRBJ1-1, with D uncertain. Trimming shortened V by 6 bases and J by 3 bases, and 17 bases separated the two germline ends. The CDR3 consists of 15 residues. Per the germline V gene, CDR1 is KGHSH and CDR2 is LQKENI. The CDR3 region is CASSPPGSGHTEAFF. CDR3 DNA sequence: TGTGCCAGCTCGCCTCCCGGGAGTGGTCACACTGAAGCTTTCTTT. Complete variable domain (other parts from reference TRBV18 and TRBJ1-1): NAGVMQNPRHLVRRRGQEARLRCSPMKGHSHVYWYRQLPEEGLKFMVYLQKENIIDESGMPKERFSAEFPKEGPSILRIQQVVRGDSAAYFCASSPPGSGHTEAFFGQGTRLTVV.

The chain is built from TRBV6-6 and TRBJ2-7; 11 bases are a match to TRBD2. This CDR3 has 16 residues. V gave up 6 bases and J gave up 0 bases; unmatched junction bases: 7. Germline CDR1 and CDR2: MNHNY and SVGAGI (reference sequence). In DNA, the CDR3 is TGTGCCAGCAGCCTCTTAGCGGGAGGGAACTCCTACGAGCAGTACTTC. This gives the protein CASSLLAGGNSYEQYF.